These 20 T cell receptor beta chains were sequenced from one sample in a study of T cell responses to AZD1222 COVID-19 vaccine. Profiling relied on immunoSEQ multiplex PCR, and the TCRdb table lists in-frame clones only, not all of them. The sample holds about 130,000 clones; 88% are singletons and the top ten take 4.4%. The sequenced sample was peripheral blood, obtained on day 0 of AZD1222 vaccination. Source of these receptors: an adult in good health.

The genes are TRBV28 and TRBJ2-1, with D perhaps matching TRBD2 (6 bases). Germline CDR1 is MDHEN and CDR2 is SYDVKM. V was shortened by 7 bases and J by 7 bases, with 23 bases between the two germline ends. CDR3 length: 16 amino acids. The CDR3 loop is CASTPALGRGRNEQFF. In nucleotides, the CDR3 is TGTGCCAGCACTCCCGCCCTGGGGCGGGGAAGAAATGAGCAGTTCTTC.

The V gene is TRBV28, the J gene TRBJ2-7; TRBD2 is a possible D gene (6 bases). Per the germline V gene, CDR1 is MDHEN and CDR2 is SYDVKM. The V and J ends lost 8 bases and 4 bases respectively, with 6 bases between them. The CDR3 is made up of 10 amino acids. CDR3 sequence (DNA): TGTGCCAGCGGGGGGTACGAGCAGTACTTC. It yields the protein CASGGYEQYF.

The DNA of the CDR3 is TGCGCCAGCAGCCAAGACATGGGACAGGGTGTTTCACCCCTCCACTTT. It encodes CASSQDMGQGVSPLHF. The J gene is TRBJ1-6, the V gene TRBV4-3; the match to TRBD1 covers 9 bases. CDR3 length: 16 amino acids. V trimming: 0 bases; J trimming: 9 bases; junction bases outside the gene matches: 6. Germline V CDR1 and CDR2: LGHNA, YSLEER.

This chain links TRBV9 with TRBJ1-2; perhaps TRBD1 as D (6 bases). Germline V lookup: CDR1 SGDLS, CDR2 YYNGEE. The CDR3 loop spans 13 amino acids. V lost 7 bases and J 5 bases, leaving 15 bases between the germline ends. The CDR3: CASRSGERYGYTF. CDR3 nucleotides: TGTGCCAGCCGTTCAGGGGAGAGGTATGGCTACACCTTC.

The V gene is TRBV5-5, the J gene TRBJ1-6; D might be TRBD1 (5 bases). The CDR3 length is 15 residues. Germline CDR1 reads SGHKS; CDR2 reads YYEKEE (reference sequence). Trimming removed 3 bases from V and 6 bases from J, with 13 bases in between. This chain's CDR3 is CASSSRGQGNSPLHF. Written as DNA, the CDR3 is TGTGCCAGCAGCTCCCGCGGGCAGGGTAATTCACCCCTCCACTTT.

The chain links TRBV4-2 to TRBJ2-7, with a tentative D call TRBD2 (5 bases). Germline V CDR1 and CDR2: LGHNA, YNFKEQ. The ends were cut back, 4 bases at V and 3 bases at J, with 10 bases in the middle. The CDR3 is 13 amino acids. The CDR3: CASSPAEGYEQYF. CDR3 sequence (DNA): TGTGCCAGCAGCCCAGCAGAGGGCTACGAGCAGTACTTC.

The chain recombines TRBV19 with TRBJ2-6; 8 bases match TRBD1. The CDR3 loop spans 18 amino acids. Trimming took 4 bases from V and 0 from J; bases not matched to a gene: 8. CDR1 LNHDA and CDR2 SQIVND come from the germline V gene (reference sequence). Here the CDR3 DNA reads TGTGCCAGTAGTAAAAACGCAGGGGGCCTCTCTGGGGCCAACGTCCTGACTTTC. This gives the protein CASSKNAGGLSGANVLTF.

The CDR3 is CASSVATGGVYEQYF. Written as DNA, the CDR3 is TGTGCCAGCAGCGTAGCTACAGGCGGGGTTTACGAGCAGTACTTC. This chain uses TRBV9 with TRBJ2-7, with D possibly being TRBD2 (6 bases). The CDR3 consists of 15 residues. The V end lost 0 bases, the J end lost 4 bases, and 14 bases lay between the germline ends. Germline CDR1 is SGDLS and CDR2 is YYNGEE.

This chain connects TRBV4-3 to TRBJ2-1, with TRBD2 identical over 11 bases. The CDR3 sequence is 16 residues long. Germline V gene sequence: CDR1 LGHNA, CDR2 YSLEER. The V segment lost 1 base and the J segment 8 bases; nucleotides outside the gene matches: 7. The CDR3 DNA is TGCGCCAGCAGCCAAGGTGTAGCGGGGGGGAGTGATGAGCAGTTCTTC. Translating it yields CASSQGVAGGSDEQFF.

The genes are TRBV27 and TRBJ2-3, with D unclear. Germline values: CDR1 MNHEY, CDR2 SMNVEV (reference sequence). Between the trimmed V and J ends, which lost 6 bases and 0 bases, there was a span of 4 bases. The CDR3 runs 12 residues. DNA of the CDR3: TGTGCCAGCAGGACTAGCACAGATACGCAGTATTTT. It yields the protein CASRTSTDTQYF.

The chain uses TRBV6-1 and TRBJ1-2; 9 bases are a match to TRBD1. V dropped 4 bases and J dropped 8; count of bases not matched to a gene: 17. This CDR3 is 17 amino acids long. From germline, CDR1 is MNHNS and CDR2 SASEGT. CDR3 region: CASSVPGTGTDGFGYTF. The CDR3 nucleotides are TGTGCCAGCAGTGTTCCCGGGACAGGGACCGACGGTTTCGGCTACACCTTC.

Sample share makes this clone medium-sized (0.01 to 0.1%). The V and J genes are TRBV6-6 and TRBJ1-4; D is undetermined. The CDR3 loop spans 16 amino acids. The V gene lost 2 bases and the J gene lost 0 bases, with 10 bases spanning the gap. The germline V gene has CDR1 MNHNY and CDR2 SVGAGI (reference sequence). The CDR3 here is CASSYRPGTTNEKLFF. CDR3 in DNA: TGTGCCAGCAGTTACCGACCGGGAACAACTAATGAAAAACTGTTTTTT.

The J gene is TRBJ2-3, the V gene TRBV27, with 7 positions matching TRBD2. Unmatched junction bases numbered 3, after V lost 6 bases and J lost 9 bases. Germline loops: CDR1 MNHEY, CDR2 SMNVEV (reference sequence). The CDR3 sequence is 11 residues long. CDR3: CASSLGGTQYF. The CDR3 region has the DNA TGTGCCAGCAGCTTGGGAGGGACGCAGTATTTT.

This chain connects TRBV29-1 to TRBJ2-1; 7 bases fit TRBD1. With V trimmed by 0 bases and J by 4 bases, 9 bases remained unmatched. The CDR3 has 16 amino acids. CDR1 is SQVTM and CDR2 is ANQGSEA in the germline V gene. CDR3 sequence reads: CSVEDPDRVIYNEQFF. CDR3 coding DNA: TGCAGCGTTGAAGACCCAGACAGGGTTATATACAATGAGCAGTTCTTC.

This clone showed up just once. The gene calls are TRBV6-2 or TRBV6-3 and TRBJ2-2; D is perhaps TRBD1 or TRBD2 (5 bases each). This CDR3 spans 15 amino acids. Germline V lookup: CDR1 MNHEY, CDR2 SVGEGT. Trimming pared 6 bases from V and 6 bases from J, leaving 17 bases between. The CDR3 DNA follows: TGTGCCAGCAGCAACCGGGGATTAGGGGCCGGGGAGCTGTTTTTT. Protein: CASSNRGLGAGELFF.

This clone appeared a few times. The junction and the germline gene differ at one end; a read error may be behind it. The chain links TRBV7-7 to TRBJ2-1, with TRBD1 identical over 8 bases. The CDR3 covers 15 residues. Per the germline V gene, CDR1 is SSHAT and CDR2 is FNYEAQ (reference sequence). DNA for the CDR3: TGTGCTAGCAGCTTAGGACAGGGAGGAGTCAATGAGCAGTTCTTC. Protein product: CASSLGQGGVNEQFF. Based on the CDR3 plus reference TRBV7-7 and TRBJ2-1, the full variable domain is GAGVSQSPRYKVTKRGQDVTLRCDPISSHATLYWYQQALGQGPEFLTYFNYEAQPDKSGLPSDRFSAERPEGSISTLTIQRTEQRDSAMYRCASSLGQGGVNEQFFGPGTRLTVL.

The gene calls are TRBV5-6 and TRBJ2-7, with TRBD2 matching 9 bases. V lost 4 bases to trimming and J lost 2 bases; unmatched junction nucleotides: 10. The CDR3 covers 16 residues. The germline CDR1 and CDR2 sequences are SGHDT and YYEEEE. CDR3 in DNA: TGTGCCAGCAGCGTTCCGAGACTAGCGGAAACCTACGAGCAGTACTTC. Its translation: CASSVPRLAETYEQYF.

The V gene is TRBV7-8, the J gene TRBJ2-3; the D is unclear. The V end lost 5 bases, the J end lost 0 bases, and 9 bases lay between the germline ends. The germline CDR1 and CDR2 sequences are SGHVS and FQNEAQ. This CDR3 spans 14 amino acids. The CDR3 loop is CASSPYSSTDTQYF. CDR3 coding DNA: TGTGCCAGCAGCCCCTACAGTAGCACAGATACGCAGTATTTT. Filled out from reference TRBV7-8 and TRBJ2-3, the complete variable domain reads GAGVSQSPRYKVAKRGQDVALRCDPISGHVSLFWYQQALGQGPEFLTYFQNEAQLDKSGLPSDRFFAERPEGSVSTLKIQRTQQEDSAVYLCASSPYSSTDTQYFGPGTRLTVL.

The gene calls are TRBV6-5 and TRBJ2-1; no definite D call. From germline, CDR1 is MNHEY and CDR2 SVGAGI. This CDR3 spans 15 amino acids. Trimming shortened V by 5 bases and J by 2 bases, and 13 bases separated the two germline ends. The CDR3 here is CASSPTFSTYNEQFF. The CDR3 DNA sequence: TGTGCCAGCAGTCCCACTTTCTCCACCTACAATGAGCAGTTCTTC.

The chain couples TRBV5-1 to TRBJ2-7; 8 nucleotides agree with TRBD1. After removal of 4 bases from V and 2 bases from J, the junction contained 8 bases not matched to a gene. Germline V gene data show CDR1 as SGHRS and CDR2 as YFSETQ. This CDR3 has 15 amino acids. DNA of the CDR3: TGCGCCAGCAGCGGGCCAGGGGGCTCGGCCTACGAGCAGTACTTC. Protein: CASSGPGGSAYEQYF.